These 32 T cell receptor beta chains were all obtained from the same sample, sequenced in a study of blood T cells in healthy people across ages. The use of a sample-barcoded 5' primer and a J-beta primer mix characterized a second PCR of about 6 to 11 cycles. MiXCR, applied by TCRdb to the 5' RACE reads, yields one record per CDR3 protein. This table holds 1.5 million or so distinct CDR3 sequences, approximately 43% found once. Sequencing was carried out using blood. These receptors originate from a young woman in good health.

V is TRBV4-1 and J is TRBJ1-1, with no clear D. The CDR3 consists of 15 residues. Germline V CDR1 and CDR2: MGHRA, YSYEKL. V was shortened by 0 bases and J by 0 bases, with 8 bases between the two germline ends. DNA for the CDR3: TGCGCCAGCAGCCAAGAAGGGTTCATGAACACTGAAGCTTTCTTT. Translated: CASSQEGFMNTEAFF.

The genes are TRBV5-1 and TRBJ2-1; D call uncertain. The CDR3 is made up of 16 amino acids. V was cut by 5 bases and J by 0 bases, with 15 bases left in between. Germline lookup yields CDR1 SGHRS and CDR2 YFSETQ. The CDR3 here is CASRNGGSSSYNEQFF. Written as DNA, the CDR3 is TGCGCCAGCAGAAACGGCGGTTCGAGCTCCTACAATGAGCAGTTCTTC.

The sample holds one count of this clonotype. Germline and junction disagree at one end, which may indicate a read error. V usage is TRBV10-3 and J usage is TRBJ2-3, with 9 bases identical to TRBD2. Germline CDR1 is ENHRY and CDR2 is SYGVKD. The CDR3 is 15 residues long. CDR3 loop: CAISPGLASTDMQYF. The CDR3 region has the DNA TGCGCCATCAGTCCGGGACTAGCAAGCACAGATATGCAGTATTTT.

The chain recombines TRBV9 with TRBJ2-1, with a possible D match to TRBD1 (7 bases). The CDR3 contains 14 residues. Germline assignment: CDR1 SGDLS and CDR2 YYNGEE. V gave up 3 bases and J gave up 6 bases, with 13 bases separating them. The CDR3 sequence: CASSAPGGSNEQFF. DNA for the CDR3: TGTGCCAGCAGCGCACCAGGGGGGTCCAATGAGCAGTTCTTC.

This clonotype came up many times. The rearrangement links TRBV20-1 to TRBJ1-5; D gene ambiguous. The CDR3 runs 13 residues. CDR1 and CDR2 (germline): DFQATT, SNEGSKA (reference sequence). The V gene lost 2 bases and the J gene lost 3 bases, with 8 bases spanning the gap. The CDR3 is CSARQAFNQPQHF. The CDR3 nucleotides read TGCAGTGCTAGACAGGCTTTCAATCAGCCCCAGCATTTT.

This clonotype was observed a single time. The chain links TRBV27 to TRBJ2-1; possibly TRBD1 or TRBD2 for D (6 bases each). The end of the DNA is better explained by TRBJ2-7, so the J call may be wrong. Germline V gene data show CDR1 as MNHEY and CDR2 as SMNVEV (reference sequence). CDR3 length equals 14 residues. CDR3 in DNA: TGTGCCAGCAGTTGGGGGGCGCGAAGGAATGAGCAGTACTTC. This sequence encodes CASSWGARRNEQYF.

The V gene is TRBV3-1, the J gene TRBJ1-1; 9 bases are a match to TRBD1. Per germline, CDR1 LGHDT and CDR2 YNNKEL (reference sequence). V lost 4 bases, J lost 1 base, and 13 bases stayed unmatched. The CDR3 sequence is 18 residues long. CDR3 residues: CASSPGRTGVVPNTEAFF. In DNA, the CDR3 is TGTGCCAGCAGCCCGGGACGGACAGGGGTCGTTCCGAACACTGAAGCTTTCTTT.

The J gene is TRBJ2-3, the V gene TRBV14; tentatively, D is TRBD2 (6 bases). The V and J ends lost 4 bases and 0 bases respectively, with 14 bases between them. The CDR3 runs to 16 residues. CDR1 and CDR2 (germline): SGHDN, FVKESK. The CDR3 is CASSPQGTASTDTQYF. The CDR3 DNA is TGTGCCAGCAGCCCGCAAGGGACTGCTAGCACAGATACGCAGTATTTT.

The count of this clonotype is one. The V gene is TRBV7-9, the J gene TRBJ1-1; the D gene is possibly TRBD1 (5 bases). Trimming took off 2 bases at V and 4 bases at J, with 17 bases between the two ends. The CDR3 consists of 16 residues. The V gene's germline CDR1 is SEHNR and CDR2 FQNEAQ (reference sequence). CDR3 region: CASSLRGGAVGTEAFF. CDR3 DNA: TGTGCCAGCAGCTTAAGGGGAGGAGCGGTAGGCACTGAAGCTTTCTTT.

This clonotype turned up a few times. The chain is built from TRBV7-9 and TRBJ2-7, with TRBD2 as a possible D gene (6 bases). From germline, CDR1 is SEHNR and CDR2 FQNEAQ (reference sequence). This CDR3 is built from 14 residues. Trimming removed 5 bases at V and 2 bases at J, with 13 bases between. The DNA of the CDR3 is TGTGCCAGCAGCCGGAGCCGGGAGACCTACGAGCAGTACTTC. Encoded protein: CASSRSRETYEQYF.

This clonotype appeared a few times. J is TRBJ2-7 and V is TRBV29-1, with TRBD2 identical over 14 bases. Looked up from germline, CDR1 is SQVTM and CDR2 is ANQGSEA. The CDR3 has 15 residues. The ends lost 5 bases at V and 4 bases at J; junction bases unmatched: 7. CDR3 in amino acids: CSVSLGTSGSYEQYF. Written as DNA, the CDR3 is TGCAGCGTTTCCCTTGGGACTAGCGGGAGTTACGAGCAGTACTTC.

This sequence joins TRBV28 and TRBJ1-6; D gene ambiguous. This CDR3 spans 13 amino acids. Germline V CDR1 and CDR2: MDHEN, SYDVKM. The V gene lost 3 bases and the J gene lost 4 bases, with 4 bases spanning the gap. The CDR3, as DNA: TGTGCCAGCAGTTTTCGTTATAATTCACCCCTCCACTTT. This encodes CASSFRYNSPLHF.

A few counts support this clonotype. V and J are TRBV6-6 and TRBJ2-1; the D gene is possibly TRBD2 (6 bases). The CDR3 contains 13 residues. Germline values: CDR1 MNHNY, CDR2 SVGAGI (reference sequence). The germline V and J ends were trimmed by 4 bases and 6 bases, with 10 bases remaining between them. CDR3: CASSLGDFNEQFF. CDR3 coding DNA: TGTGCCAGCAGTTTAGGGGACTTCAATGAGCAGTTCTTC.

The DNA of the CDR3 is TGTGCCAGCAGCAGGGAGTACAATCAGCCCCAGCATTTT. It codes for CASSREYNQPQHF. V and J are TRBV12-3 or TRBV12-4 and TRBJ1-5; D is perhaps TRBD1 (5 bases). V lost 6 bases to trimming and J lost 3 bases, with 9 bases between them. The CDR3 runs to 13 residues.

The chain joins TRBV6-2 or TRBV6-3 to TRBJ2-1; D gene unclear. The closer fit of TRBJ2-7 to the DNA end suggests the J call may be wrong. CDR1 and CDR2 from the germline V gene are MNHEY and SVGEGT. This CDR3 is 15 amino acids long. This CDR3 is CASSYDPYSYNEQYF. Here the CDR3 DNA reads TGTGCCAGCAGTTACGACCCCTACTCCTACAATGAGCAGTACTTC.

J is TRBJ2-3 and V is TRBV12-3 or TRBV12-4, with unresolved D. The CDR3 contains 13 residues. V dropped 6 bases and J dropped 4 bases, with 11 bases sitting between them. The chain's CDR3 is CASSRSLADTQYF. CDR3 DNA sequence: TGTGCCAGCAGCCGTAGTCTAGCAGATACGCAGTATTTT.

About this clonotype: A read error may be the cause here, since a much bigger clone is one base away. The rearrangement joins TRBV29-1 to TRBJ2-3; D unresolved. This CDR3 comprises 14 residues. Germline assignment: CDR1 SQVTM and CDR2 ANQGSEA. CDR3 in amino acids: CGARWRFSTDTQYF. Here the CDR3 DNA reads TGCGGCGCCCGGTGGCGATTTAGCACAGATACGCAGTATTTT.

This clonotype was observed many times. The rearrangement uses TRBV7-9 and TRBJ2-1; D is ambiguous. There are 15 residues in the CDR3. Germline V gene sequence: CDR1 SEHNR, CDR2 FQNEAQ (reference sequence). V lost 5 bases and J 4 bases, leaving 15 bases between the germline ends. The CDR3 nucleotides read TGTGCCAGCAGCCACGGACCCTCCGGGTACAATGAGCAGTTCTTC. Encoded protein: CASSHGPSGYNEQFF.

The genes are TRBV6-5 and TRBJ2-5; D gene uncertain. Germline CDR1 is MNHEY and CDR2 is SVGAGI. This CDR3 is 15 amino acids long. V lost 0 bases to trimming and J lost 1 base, with 9 bases between them. For the CDR3, the DNA is TGTGCCAGCAGTTACTCTCTCCAGCTCCAAGAGACCCAGTACTTC. Its protein product is CASSYSLQLQETQYF.

About this clonotype itself: Relative to the germline gene, one junction end is altered; a read error may explain this. The V and J genes are TRBV12-3 or TRBV12-4 and TRBJ2-3, with 9 bases fitting TRBD2. There are 14 residues in the CDR3. This chain's CDR3 is CAGSPGTSRDTQYF. CDR3 bases: TGTGCCGGCAGTCCCGGGACTAGCAGAGATACGCAGTATTTT.

This clonotype has a handful of counts. The genes are TRBV4-1 and TRBJ1-5, with TRBD1 as a possible D gene (5 bases). V gave up 5 bases and J gave up 5 bases, with 13 bases separating them. The CDR3 loop spans 14 amino acids. CDR1 and CDR2 (germline): MGHRA, YSYEKL. CDR3 sequence: CASSSGRAHQPQHF. In nucleotides, the CDR3 is TGCGCCAGCAGCTCGGGACGGGCCCATCAGCCCCAGCATTTT.

The chain has TRBV6-6 and TRBJ2-3, with a possible D match to TRBD2 (7 bases). CDR3 length: 16 amino acids. The ends were cut back, 0 bases at V and 6 bases at J, with 16 bases in the middle. The V gene's germline CDR1 is MNHNY and CDR2 SVGAGI (reference sequence). CDR3 amino acids: CASSYSVGGRWDTQYF. The CDR3 DNA reads as TGTGCCAGCAGTTACTCTGTCGGGGGGCGATGGGATACGCAGTATTTT.

In this sample, this clonotype turned up a few times. The chain links TRBV24-1 to TRBJ2-1, with D perhaps TRBD2 (6 bases). Trimming took off 3 bases at V and 1 base at J, with 12 bases between the two ends. The CDR3 covers 16 residues. Per the germline V gene, CDR1 is KGHDR and CDR2 is SFDVKD. CDR3 in DNA: TGTGCCACCAGTGATCCACTAGCAATTTCCTACAATGAGCAGTTCTTC. Translated: CATSDPLAISYNEQFF.

This rearrangement joins TRBV19 to TRBJ2-3; D remains ambiguous. The V end lost 7 bases, the J end lost 2 bases, and 16 bases lay between the germline ends. Per the germline V gene, CDR1 is LNHDA and CDR2 is SQIVND (reference sequence). The CDR3 runs 15 residues. In DNA, the CDR3 is TGTGCCAGTAACGCCCTTGCCTACATCACAGATACGCAGTATTTT. Translated: CASNALAYITDTQYF.

The rearrangement links TRBV11-1 to TRBJ2-3; a weak D match, TRBD2 (5 bases). This CDR3 region has 16 residues. CDR1 and CDR2 from the germline V gene are SGHAT and FQDESV (reference sequence). Trimming took off 4 bases at V and 8 bases at J, with 22 bases between the two ends. CDR3 amino acids: CASSSSHAAWGATQYF. The CDR3 bases are TGTGCCAGCAGCTCCTCCCACGCGGCTTGGGGAGCTACGCAGTATTTT.

V is TRBV20-1 and J is TRBJ2-3; the D is unclear. The CDR3 consists of 15 residues. CDR1 DFQATT and CDR2 SNEGSKA come from the germline V gene (reference sequence). The V end was cut by 3 bases, the J end by 1 base, with 14 bases between. CDR3 coding DNA: TGCAGTGCTAGTCGGGCTGTTACCGGCACAGATACGCAGTATTTT. Its protein is CSASRAVTGTDTQYF.

There are many counts of this clonotype. The chain combines TRBV29-1 with TRBJ1-1, with D maybe TRBD1 (5 bases). The CDR3 runs to 14 residues. CDR1 is SQVTM, CDR2 ANQGSEA, per germline. Trimming stripped 3 bases from V and 1 base from J, with 12 bases between. The CDR3 coding sequence is TGCAGCGTTGAGGTCCCAGGGACGAACACTGAAGCTTTCTTT. It yields the protein CSVEVPGTNTEAFF.

The chain joins TRBV7-2 to TRBJ2-7, with a tentative D call TRBD1 (5 bases). V was trimmed by 1 base and J by 2 bases, leaving 12 bases between them. The CDR3 length is 15 residues. Germline V gene lookup returns CDR1 SGHTA and CDR2 FQGNSA. The CDR3 reads CASSLGQGRAYEQYF. The DNA for the CDR3 is TGTGCCAGCAGCTTAGGTCAGGGCAGGGCCTACGAGCAGTACTTC.

This clonotype was detected a few times. This chain uses TRBV7-2 with TRBJ2-6; no firm D call. V was cut by 6 bases and J by 0 bases, with 9 bases left in between. This CDR3 has 15 amino acids. Germline V gene data show CDR1 as SGHTA and CDR2 as FQGNSA. CDR3 residues: CASSSYSSGANVLTF. Here the CDR3 DNA reads TGTGCCAGCAGTTCGTATAGCTCTGGGGCCAACGTCCTGACTTTC.

This clonotype was observed a few times. V gene TRBV11-2 combines with J gene TRBJ1-4; D uncertain. CDR1 and CDR2 from the germline V gene are SGHAT and FQNNGV. This CDR3 has 11 residues. V lost 7 bases to trimming and J lost 5 bases, with 5 bases between them. The CDR3 DNA reads TGTGCCAGCACCTTGAATGAAAAACTGTTTTTT. Residues: CASTLNEKLFF.

This clonotype was seen once. This chain uses TRBV3-1 with TRBJ2-7; perhaps D is TRBD1 or TRBD2 (7 bases each). The CDR3 sequence is 16 residues long. Germline values: CDR1 LGHDT, CDR2 YNNKEL (reference sequence). V gave up 4 bases and J gave up 3 bases, with 19 bases separating them. The CDR3 nucleotides are TGTGCCAGCAGCCGCTACTTTGACAGGGAGGGCTACGAGCAGTACTTC. Translated, it gives CASSRYFDREGYEQYF.

This clonotype was seen only a few times. This chain connects TRBV10-3 to TRBJ2-7; D call uncertain. CDR3 length equals 16 residues. V lost 3 bases, J lost 0 bases, and 15 bases lay in between. Germline loops: CDR1 ENHRY, CDR2 SYGVKD. CDR3 DNA: TGTGCCATCAGTGAAGGGAACAGCCTTTTCTCCTACGAGCAGTACTTC. This translates into CAISEGNSLFSYEQYF.